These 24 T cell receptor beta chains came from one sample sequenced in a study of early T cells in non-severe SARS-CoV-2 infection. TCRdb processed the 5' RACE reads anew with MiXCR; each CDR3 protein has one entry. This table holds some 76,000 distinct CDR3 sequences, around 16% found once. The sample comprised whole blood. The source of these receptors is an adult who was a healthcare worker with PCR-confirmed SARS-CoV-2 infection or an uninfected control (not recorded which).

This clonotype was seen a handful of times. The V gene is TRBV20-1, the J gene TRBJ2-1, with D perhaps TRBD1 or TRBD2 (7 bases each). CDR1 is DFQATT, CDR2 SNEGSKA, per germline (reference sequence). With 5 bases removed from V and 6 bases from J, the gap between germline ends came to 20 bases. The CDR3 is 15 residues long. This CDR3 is CSAAKGAGVGNEQFF. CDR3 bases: TGCAGTGCTGCCAAGGGGGCGGGAGTGGGCAATGAGCAGTTCTTC.

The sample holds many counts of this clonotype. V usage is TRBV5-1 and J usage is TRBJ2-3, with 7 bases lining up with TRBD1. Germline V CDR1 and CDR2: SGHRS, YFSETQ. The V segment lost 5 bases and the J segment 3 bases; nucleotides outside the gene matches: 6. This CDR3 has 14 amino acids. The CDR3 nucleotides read TGCGCCAGCAGGTTAGGCAGGGGGACAGATACGCAGTATTTT. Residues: CASRLGRGTDTQYF.

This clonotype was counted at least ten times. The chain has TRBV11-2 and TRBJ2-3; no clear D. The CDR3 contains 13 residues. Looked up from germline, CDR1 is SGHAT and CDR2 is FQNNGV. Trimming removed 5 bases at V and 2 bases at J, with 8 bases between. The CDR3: CASSTSATDTQYF. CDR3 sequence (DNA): TGTGCCAGCAGCACATCAGCCACAGATACGCAGTATTTT. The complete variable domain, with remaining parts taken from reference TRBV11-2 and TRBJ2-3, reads EAGVAQSPRYKIIEKRQSVAFWCNPISGHATLYWYQQILGQGPKLLIQFQNNGVVDDSQLPKDRFSAERLKGVDSTLKIQPAKLEDSAVYLCASSTSATDTQYFGPGTRLTVL.

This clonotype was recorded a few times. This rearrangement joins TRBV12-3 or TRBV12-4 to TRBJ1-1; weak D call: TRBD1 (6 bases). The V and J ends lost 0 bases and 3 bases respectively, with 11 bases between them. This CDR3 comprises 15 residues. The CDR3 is CASSLARGSDTEAFF. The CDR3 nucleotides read TGTGCCAGCAGTTTAGCCAGGGGTAGCGACACTGAAGCTTTCTTT.

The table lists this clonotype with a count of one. In nucleotides, the CDR3 is TGTGCCAGCAGCTTGTCAGGGCGGGACTACGAGCAGTACTTC. As protein: CASSLSGRDYEQYF. V and J are TRBV7-2 and TRBJ2-7; possible D gene TRBD2, 6 bases. V gave up 3 bases and J gave up 3 bases, with 12 bases separating them. This CDR3 is 14 amino acids long. Looked up from germline, CDR1 is SGHTA and CDR2 is FQGNSA.

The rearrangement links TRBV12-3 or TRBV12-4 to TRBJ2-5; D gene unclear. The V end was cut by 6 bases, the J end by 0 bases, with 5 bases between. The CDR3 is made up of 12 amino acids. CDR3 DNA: TGTGCCAGCAGCCCTAACCAAGAGACCCAGTACTTC. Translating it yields CASSPNQETQYF.

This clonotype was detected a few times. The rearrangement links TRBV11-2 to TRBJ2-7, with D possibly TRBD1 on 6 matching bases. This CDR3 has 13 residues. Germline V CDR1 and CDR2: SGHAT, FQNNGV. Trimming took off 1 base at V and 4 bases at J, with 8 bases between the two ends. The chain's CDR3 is CASSLGGRYEQYF. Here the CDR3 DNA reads TGTGCCAGCAGCTTAGGGGGGCGGTACGAGCAGTACTTC.

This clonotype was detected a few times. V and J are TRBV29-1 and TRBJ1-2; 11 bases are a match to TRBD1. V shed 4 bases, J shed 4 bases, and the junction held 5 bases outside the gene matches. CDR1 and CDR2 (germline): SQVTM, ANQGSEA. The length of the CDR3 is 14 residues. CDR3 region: CSVVGQGGLYGYTF. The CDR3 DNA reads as TGCAGCGTTGTGGGACAGGGGGGCCTCTATGGCTACACCTTC.

CDR3 in DNA: TGTGCCAGCAGCGTACAGGGAGTGGAGACCCAGTACTTC. Its protein product is CASSVQGVETQYF. J is TRBJ2-5 and V is TRBV7-2, with D possibly matching TRBD1 (6 bases). This CDR3 spans 13 amino acids. Deletions cut 5 bases from V and 5 bases from J, with 12 bases between. Germline-derived CDR1 and CDR2 are SGHTA and FQGNSA.

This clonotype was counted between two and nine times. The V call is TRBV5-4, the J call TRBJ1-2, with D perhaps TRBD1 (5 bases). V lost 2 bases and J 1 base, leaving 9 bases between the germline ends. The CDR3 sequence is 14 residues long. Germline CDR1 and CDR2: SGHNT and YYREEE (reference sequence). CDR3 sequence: CASSFGTRNYGYTF. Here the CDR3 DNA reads TGTGCCAGCAGCTTCGGGACTCGTAACTATGGCTACACCTTC.

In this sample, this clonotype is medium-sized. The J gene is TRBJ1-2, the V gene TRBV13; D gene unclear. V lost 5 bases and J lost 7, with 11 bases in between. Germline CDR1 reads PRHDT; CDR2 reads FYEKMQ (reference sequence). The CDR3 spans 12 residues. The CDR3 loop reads CASSGEEGGYTF. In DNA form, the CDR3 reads TGTGCCAGCAGCGGAGAGGAGGGTGGCTACACCTTC. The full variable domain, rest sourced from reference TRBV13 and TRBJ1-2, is AAGVIQSPRHLIKEKRETATLKCYPIPRHDTVYWYQQGPGQDPQFLISFYEKMQSDKGSIPDRFSAQQFSDYHSELNMSSLELGDSALYFCASSGEEGGYTFGSGTRLTVV.

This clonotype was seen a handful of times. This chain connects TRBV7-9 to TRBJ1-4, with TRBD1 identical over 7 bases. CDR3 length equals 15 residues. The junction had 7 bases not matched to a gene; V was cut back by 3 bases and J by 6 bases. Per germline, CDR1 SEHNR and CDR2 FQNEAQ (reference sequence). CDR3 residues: CASSLAGQGDEKLFF. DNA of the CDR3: TGTGCCAGCAGCTTGGCAGGCCAGGGGGATGAAAAACTGTTTTTT.

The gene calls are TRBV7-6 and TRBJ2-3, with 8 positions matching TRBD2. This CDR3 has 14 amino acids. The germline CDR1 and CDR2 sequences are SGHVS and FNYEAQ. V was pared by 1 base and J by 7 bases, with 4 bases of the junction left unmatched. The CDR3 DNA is TGTGCCAGCAGCTTAGGGCTAGCGGGTTATACGCAGTATTTT. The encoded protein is CASSLGLAGYTQYF.

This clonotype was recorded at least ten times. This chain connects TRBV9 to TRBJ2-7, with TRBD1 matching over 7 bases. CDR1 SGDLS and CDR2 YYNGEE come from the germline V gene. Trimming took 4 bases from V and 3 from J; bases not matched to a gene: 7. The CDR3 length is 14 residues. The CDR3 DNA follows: TGTGCCAGCAGCACTCAGGACAGGTACTACGAGCAGTACTTC. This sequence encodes CASSTQDRYYEQYF.

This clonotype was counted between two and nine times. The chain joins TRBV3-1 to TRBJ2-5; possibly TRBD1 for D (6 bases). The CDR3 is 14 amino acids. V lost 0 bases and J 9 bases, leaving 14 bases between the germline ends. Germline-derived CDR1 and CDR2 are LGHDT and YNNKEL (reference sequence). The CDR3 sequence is CASSQEMGAKAQYF. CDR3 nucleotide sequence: TGTGCCAGCAGCCAAGAAATGGGGGCGAAGGCCCAGTACTTC.

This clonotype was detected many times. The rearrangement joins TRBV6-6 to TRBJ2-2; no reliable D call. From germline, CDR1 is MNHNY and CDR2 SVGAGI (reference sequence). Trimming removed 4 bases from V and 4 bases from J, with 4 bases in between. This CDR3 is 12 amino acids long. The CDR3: CASSSFTGELFF. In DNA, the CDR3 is TGTGCCAGCAGTTCGTTCACCGGGGAGCTGTTTTTT.

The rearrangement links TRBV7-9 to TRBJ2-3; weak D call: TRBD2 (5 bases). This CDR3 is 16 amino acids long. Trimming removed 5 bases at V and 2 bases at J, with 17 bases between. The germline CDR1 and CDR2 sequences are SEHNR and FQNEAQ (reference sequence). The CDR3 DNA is TGTGCCAGCAGCGAACTAGTCACCGGTCCCACAGATACGCAGTATTTT. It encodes CASSELVTGPTDTQYF.

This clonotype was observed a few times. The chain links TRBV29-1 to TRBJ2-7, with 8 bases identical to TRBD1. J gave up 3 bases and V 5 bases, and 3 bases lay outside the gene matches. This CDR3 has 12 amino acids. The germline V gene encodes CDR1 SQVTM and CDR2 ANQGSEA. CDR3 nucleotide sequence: TGCAGCGTTCGCGGACAGGGCTACGAGCAGTACTTC. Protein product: CSVRGQGYEQYF.

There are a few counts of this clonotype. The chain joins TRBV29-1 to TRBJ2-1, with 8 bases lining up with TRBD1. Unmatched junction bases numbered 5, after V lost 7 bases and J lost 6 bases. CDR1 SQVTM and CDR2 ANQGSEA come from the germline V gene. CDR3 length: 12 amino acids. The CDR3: CSGRTGSNEQFF. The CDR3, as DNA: TGCAGCGGGAGGACAGGGAGCAATGAGCAGTTCTTC.

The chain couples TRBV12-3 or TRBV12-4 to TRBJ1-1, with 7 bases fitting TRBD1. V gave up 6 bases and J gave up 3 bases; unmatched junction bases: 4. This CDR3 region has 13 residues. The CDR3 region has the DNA TGTGCCAGCAGGCTACAGGGGTACACTGAAGCTTTCTTT. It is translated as CASRLQGYTEAFF.

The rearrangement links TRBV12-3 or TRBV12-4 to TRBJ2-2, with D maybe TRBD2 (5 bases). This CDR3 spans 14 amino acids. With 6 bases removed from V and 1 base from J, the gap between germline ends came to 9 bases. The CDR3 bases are TGTGCCAGCAGCTGGACTGGGAACACCGGGGAGCTGTTTTTT. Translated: CASSWTGNTGELFF.

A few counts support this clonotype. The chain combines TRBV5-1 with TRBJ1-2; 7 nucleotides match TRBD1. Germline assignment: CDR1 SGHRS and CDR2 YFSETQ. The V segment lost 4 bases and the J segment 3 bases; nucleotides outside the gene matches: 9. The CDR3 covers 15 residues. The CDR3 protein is CASSPLQGRDYGYTF. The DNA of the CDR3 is TGCGCCAGCAGCCCTCTACAGGGGCGAGACTATGGCTACACCTTC.

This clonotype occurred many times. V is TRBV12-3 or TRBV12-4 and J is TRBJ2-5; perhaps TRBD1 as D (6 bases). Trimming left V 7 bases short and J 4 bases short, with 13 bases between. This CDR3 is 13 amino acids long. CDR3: CASTLDRPETQYF. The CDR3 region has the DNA TGTGCCAGCACCCTCGACAGGCCAGAGACCCAGTACTTC.

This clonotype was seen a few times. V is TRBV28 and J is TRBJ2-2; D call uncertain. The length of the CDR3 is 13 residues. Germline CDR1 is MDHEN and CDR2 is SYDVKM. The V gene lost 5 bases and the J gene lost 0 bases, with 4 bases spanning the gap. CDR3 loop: CASSRSNTGELFF. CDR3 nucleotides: TGTGCCAGCAGTAGGTCGAACACCGGGGAGCTGTTTTTT.